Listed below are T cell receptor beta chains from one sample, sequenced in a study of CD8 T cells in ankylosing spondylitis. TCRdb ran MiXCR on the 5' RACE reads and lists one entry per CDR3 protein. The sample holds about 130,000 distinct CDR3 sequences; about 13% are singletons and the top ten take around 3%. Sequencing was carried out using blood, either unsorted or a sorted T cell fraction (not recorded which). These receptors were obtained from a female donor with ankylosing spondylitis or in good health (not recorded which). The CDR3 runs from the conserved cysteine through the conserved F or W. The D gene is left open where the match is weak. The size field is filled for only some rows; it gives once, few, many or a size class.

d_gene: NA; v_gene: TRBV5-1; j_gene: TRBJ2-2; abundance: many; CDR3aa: CASRGEDAGELFF; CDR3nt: TGCGCCAGCAGGGGCGAAGACGCCGGGGAGCTGTTTTTT
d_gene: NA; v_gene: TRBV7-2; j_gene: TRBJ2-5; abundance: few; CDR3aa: CASSHQSGPPVYQYF; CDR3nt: TGTGCCAGCAGCCACCAGTCGGGACCCCCTGTGTACCAGTACTTC
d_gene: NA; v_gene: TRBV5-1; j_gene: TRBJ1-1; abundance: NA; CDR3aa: CASSRWSRGDTEAFF; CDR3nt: TGCGCCAGCAGCCGGTGGTCGAGAGGGGACACTGAAGCTTTCTTT
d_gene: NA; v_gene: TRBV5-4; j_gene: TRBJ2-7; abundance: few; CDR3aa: CASSAPSGSSYEQYF; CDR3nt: TGTGCCAGCAGCGCTCCCTCTGGGAGCTCCTACGAGCAGTACTTC
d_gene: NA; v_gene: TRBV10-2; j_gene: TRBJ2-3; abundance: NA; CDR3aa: CASSESDSTDTQYF; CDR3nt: TGCGCCAGCAGTGAGTCCGACAGCACAGATACGCAGTATTTT
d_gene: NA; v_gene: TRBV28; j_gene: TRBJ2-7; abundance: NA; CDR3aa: CASSSRKSSYEQYF; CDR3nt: TGTGCCAGCAGCTCAAGAAAAAGCTCCTACGAGCAGTACTTC
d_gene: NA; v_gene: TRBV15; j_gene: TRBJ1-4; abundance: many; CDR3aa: CATSRDSAAGEAELFF; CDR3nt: TGTGCCACCAGCAGAGATAGTGCGGCAGGCGAGGCGGAACTGTTTTTT
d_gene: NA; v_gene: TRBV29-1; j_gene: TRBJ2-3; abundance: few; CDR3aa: CSVEKGTPDTQYF; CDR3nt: TGCAGCGTTGAAAAAGGGACTCCAGATACGCAGTATTTT
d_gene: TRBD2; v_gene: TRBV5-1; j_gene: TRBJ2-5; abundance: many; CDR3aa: CASSETSGGQKGETQYF; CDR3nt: TGCGCCAGCAGCGAGACTAGCGGGGGCCAAAAAGGGGAGACCCAGTACTTC
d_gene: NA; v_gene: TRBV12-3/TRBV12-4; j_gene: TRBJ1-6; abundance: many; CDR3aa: CASSFQLPRVNSPLHF; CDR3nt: TGTGCCAGCAGTTTCCAATTGCCCAGAGTTAATTCACCCCTCCACTTT
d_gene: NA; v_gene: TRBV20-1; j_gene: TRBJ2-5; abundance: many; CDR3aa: CSAPEAIQETQYF; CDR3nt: TGCAGTGCCCCAGAGGCGATCCAAGAGACCCAGTACTTC
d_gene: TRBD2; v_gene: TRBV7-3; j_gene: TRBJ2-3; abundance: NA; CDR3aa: CASSPSGGGASTQYF; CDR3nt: TGTGCCAGCAGCCCATCTGGCGGGGGGGCCTCTACGCAGTATTTT
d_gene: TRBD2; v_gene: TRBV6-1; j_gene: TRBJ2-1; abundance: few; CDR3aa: CASSAKTGGLYNEQFF; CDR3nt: TGTGCCAGCAGTGCTAAGACGGGAGGTCTCTACAATGAGCAGTTCTTC
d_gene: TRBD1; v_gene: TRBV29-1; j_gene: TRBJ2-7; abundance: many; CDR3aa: CSVGPSQGREQYF; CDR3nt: TGCAGCGTCGGGCCCTCACAGGGGCGGGAGCAGTACTTC
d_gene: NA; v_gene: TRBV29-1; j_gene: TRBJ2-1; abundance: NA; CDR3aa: CSVVILSYNEQFF; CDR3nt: TGCAGCGTCGTCATCCTCTCCTACAATGAGCAGTTCTTC
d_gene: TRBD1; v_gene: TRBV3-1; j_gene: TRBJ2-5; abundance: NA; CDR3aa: CASSQGTGQGSQYF; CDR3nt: TGTGCCAGCAGCCAAGGGACAGGACAGGGTTCCCAGTACTTC
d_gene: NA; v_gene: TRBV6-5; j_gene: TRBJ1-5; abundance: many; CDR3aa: CASGIYQPQHF; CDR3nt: TGTGCCAGCGGAATTTATCAGCCCCAGCATTTT
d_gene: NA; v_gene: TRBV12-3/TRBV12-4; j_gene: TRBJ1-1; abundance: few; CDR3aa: CASSLAWRDTEAFF; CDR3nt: TGTGCCAGCAGTTTAGCATGGCGGGACACTGAAGCTTTCTTT
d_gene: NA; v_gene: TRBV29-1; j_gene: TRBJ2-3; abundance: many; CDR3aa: CSGSGPTDTQYF; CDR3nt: TGCAGCGGGTCGGGCCCCACAGATACGCAGTATTTT
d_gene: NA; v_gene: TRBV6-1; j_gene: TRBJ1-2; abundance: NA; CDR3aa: CASSNTEYYGYTF; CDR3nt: TGTGCCAGCAGTAATACAGAGTACTATGGCTACACCTTC
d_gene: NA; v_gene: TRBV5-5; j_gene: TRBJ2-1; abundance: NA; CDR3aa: CASSLGQDYNEQFF; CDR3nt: TGTGCCAGCAGCTTGGGACAGGACTACAATGAGCAGTTCTTC
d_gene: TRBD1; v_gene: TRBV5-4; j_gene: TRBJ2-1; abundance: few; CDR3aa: CASSQGQGEDNEQFF; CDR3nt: TGTGCCAGCAGCCAGGGACAGGGCGAGGACAATGAGCAGTTCTTC
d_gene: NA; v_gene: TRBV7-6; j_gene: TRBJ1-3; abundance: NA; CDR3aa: CASSLGGNTIYF; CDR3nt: TGTGCCAGCAGCTTAGGTGGAAACACCATATATTTT
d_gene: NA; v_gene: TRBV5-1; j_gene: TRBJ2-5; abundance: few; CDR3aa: CASSWQGRQETQYF; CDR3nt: TGCGCCAGCAGCTGGCAGGGCCGGCAGGAGACCCAGTACTTC
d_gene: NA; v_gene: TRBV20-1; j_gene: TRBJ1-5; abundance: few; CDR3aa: CSADPGPPFRAQHF; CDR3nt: TGCAGTGCGGACCCGGGACCGCCGTTTAGGGCCCAGCATTTT
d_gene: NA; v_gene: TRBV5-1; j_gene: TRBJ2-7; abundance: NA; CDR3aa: CASSLGASTEQYF; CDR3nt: TGCGCCAGCAGCTTGGGGGCCTCCACCGAGCAGTACTTC
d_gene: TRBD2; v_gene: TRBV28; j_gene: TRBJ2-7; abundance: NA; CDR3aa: CASSFGREESYEQYF; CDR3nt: TGTGCCAGCAGTTTCGGGCGGGAGGAGTCCTACGAGCAGTACTTC
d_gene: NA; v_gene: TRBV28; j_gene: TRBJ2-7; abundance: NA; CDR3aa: CASSFQDGTYEQYF; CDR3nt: TGTGCCAGCAGTTTTCAGGACGGGACCTACGAGCAGTACTTC
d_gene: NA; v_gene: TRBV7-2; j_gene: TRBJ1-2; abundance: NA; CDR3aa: CASSLDGINYGYTF; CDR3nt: TGTGCCAGCAGCCTGGATGGGATTAACTATGGCTACACCTTC
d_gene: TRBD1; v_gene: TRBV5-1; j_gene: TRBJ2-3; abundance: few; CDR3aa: CASSFKGAGTDTQYF; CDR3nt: TGCGCCAGCAGCTTCAAGGGGGCTGGCACAGATACGCAGTATTTT
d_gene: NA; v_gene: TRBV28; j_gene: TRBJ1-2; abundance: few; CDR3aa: CASTYRGRGNYGYTF; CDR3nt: TGTGCCAGCACCTATCGGGGGAGAGGGAACTATGGCTACACCTTC
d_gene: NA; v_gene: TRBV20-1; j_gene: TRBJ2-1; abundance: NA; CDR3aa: CGARGVTSYNEQFF; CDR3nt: TGCGGTGCTAGGGGGGTAACGTCCTACAATGAGCAGTTCTTC
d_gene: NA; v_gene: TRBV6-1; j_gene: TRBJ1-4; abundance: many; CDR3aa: CASSEHVVGKLFF; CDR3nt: TGTGCCAGCAGTGAACATGTTGTCGGAAAACTGTTTTTT
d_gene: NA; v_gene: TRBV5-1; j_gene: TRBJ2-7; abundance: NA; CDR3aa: CASSLEGDTGEQYF; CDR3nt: TGCGCCAGCAGCTTGGAAGGCGACACGGGAGAGCAGTACTTC
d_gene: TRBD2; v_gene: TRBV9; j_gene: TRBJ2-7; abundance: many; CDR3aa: CASSVDPLSGGASEQYF; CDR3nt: TGTGCCAGCAGCGTAGACCCTCTGAGCGGGGGGGCCTCCGAGCAGTACTTC
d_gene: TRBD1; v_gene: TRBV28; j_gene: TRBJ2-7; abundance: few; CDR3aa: CASSPSGQGVTYEQYF; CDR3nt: TGTGCCAGCAGTCCATCGGGACAGGGTGTTACCTACGAGCAGTACTTC
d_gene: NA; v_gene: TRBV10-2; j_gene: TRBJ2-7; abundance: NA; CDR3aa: CASSVAESPYEQYF; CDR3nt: TGCGCCAGCAGTGTAGCGGAATCTCCCTACGAGCAGTACTTC
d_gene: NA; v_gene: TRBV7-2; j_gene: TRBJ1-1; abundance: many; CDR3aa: CASSLGDFSPETEAFF; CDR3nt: TGTGCCAGCAGCTTAGGTGACTTCTCCCCAGAGACTGAAGCTTTCTTT
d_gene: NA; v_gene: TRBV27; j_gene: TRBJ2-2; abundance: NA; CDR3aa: CASSLSFGGQGLGPTNTGELFF; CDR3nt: TGTGCCAGCAGTTTATCTTTTGGGGGGCAGGGTTTGGGGCCTACGAACACCGGGGAGCTGTTTTTT
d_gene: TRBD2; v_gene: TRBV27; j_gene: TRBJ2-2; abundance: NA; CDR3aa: CASSLTLAGKNTGELFF; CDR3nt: TGTGCCAGCAGTTTAACACTAGCGGGAAAGAACACCGGGGAGCTGTTTTTT
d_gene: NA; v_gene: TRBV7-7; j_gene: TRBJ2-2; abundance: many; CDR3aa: CASSSHRDGELFF; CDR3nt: TGTGCTAGCAGCAGTCACAGGGACGGGGAGCTGTTTTTT
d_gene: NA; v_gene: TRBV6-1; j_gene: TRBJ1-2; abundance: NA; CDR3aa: CASSEAGVNGYTF; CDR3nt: TGTGCCAGCAGTGAAGCGGGAGTTAATGGCTACACCTTC
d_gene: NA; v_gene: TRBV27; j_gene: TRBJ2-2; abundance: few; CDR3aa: CASSLAGYAGELFF; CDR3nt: TGTGCCAGCAGTTTGGCAGGGTATGCCGGGGAGCTGTTTTTT
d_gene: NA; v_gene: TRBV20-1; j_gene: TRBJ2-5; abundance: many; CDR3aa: CSARPRTVQETQYF; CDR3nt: TGCAGTGCTAGACCAAGGACAGTCCAAGAGACCCAGTACTTC
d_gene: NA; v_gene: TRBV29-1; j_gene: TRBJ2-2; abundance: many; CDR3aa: CSGKTDYTGELFF; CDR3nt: TGCAGCGGGAAGACGGACTACACCGGGGAGCTGTTTTTT
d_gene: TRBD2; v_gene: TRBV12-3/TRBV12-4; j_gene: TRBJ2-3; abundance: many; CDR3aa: CASSIQAGALESAQYF; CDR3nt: TGTGCCAGCAGTATACAAGCGGGGGCCCTGGAGAGTGCGCAGTATTTT
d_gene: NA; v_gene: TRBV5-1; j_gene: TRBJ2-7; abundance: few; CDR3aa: CASSLDPGSNYEQYF; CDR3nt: TGCGCCAGCAGTCTGGATCCGGGGTCCAACTACGAGCAGTACTTC
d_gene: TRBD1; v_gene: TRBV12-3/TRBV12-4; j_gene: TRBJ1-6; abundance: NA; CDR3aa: CASSPAREGATYNSPLHF; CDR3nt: TGTGCCAGCAGTCCAGCTCGGGAGGGGGCAACCTATAATTCACCCCTCCACTTT
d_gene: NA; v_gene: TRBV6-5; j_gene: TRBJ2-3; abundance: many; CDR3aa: CASSYPKGSADTQYF; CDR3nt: TGTGCCAGCAGTTATCCCAAAGGTAGCGCAGATACGCAGTATTTT
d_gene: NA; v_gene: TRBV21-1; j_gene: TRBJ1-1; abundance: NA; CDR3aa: CASSIQGFCTEPFF; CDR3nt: TGTGCCAGCAGCATTCAGGGGTTTTGCACTGAACCTTTCTTT
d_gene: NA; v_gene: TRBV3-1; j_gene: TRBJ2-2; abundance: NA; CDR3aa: CASSPIKNTGELFF; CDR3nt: TGTGCCAGCAGCCCGATAAAGAACACCGGGGAGCTGTTTTTT
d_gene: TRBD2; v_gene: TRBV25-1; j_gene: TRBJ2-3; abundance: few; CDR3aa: CASRGLGQGAQYF; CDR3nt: TGTGCCAGCAGGGGACTAGGGCAAGGCGCGCAGTATTTT
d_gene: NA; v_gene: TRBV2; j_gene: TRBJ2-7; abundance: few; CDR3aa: CASKDDSYEQYF; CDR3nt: TGTGCCAGCAAGGATGACTCCTACGAGCAGTACTTC
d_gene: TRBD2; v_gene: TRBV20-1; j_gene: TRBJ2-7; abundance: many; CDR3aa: CSARIAGGSYEQYF; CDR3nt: TGCAGTGCTAGGATAGCGGGGGGCTCCTACGAGCAGTACTTC
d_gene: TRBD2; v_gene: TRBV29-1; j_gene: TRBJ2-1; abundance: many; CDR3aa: CSVAPSGYNEQFF; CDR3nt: TGCAGCGTTGCTCCTAGCGGCTACAATGAGCAGTTCTTC
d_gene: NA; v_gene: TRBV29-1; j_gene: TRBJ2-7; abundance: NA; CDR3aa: CSVKATGIWYEQYF; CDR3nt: TGCAGCGTGAAGGCAACCGGGATATGGTACGAGCAGTACTTC
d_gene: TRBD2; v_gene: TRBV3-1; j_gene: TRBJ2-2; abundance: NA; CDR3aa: CASSQDRLSGGRELFF; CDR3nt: TGTGCCAGCAGCCAAGATAGGCTTAGCGGGGGCCGGGAGCTGTTTTTT
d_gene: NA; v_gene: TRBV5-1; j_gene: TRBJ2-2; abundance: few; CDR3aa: CASSLVPGELFF; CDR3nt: TGCGCCAGCAGCTTGGTTCCCGGGGAGCTGTTTTTT
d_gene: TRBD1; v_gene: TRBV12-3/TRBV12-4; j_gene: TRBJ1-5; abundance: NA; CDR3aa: CASTTGQAGGNQPQHF; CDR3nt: TGTGCCAGCACTACCGGACAGGCCGGGGGCAATCAGCCCCAGCATTTT
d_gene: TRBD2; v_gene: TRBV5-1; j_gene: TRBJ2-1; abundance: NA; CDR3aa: CASTDGLVNSREQFF; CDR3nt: TGCGCCAGCACCGACGGACTAGTCAATTCCCGGGAGCAGTTCTTC